The rows below give T cell receptor beta chains drawn from one sample of a study of identical twins. One entry per CDR3 protein results from TCRdb running MiXCR on the 5' RACE reads. The sample lists under 350,000 distinct CDR3 sequences; just under 9.5% were seen once. This sample also appeared in a second study, on yellow fever vaccine responses in identical twins.

Input material: CD8+ T cells sorted from blood. These receptors all come from a woman between 18 and 29 years old in good health. The CDR3 runs from the conserved cysteine through the conserved F or W. Fields, in order: D gene, V gene, J gene, clone size, CDR3 protein, CDR3 DNA. The D gene is left open where the match is weak. Not all rows give a size; the values are once, few, many and, for expanded clones, a class.

D: -
V: TRBV6-2/TRBV6-3
J: TRBJ2-5
size: few
CDR3: CASSYSGQSLDF
DNA: TGTGCCAGCAGTTATTCAGGACAGTCGCTGGACTTC

D: TRBD1
V: TRBV12-3/TRBV12-4
J: TRBJ1-5
size: many
CDR3: CASSSDREANQPQHF
DNA: TGTGCCAGCAGTTCGGACAGGGAGGCGAATCAGCCCCAGCATTTT

D: TRBD2
V: TRBV27
J: TRBJ2-3
size: -
CDR3: CASSPGTSGTQQGQYF
DNA: TGTGCCAGCAGTCCCGGGACTAGCGGGACCCAACAAGGGCAGTATTTT

D: -
V: TRBV20-1
J: TRBJ2-7
size: few
CDR3: CSARRGGTYEQYF
DNA: TGCAGTGCTCGACGTGGGGGTACCTACGAGCAGTACTTC

D: TRBD1
V: TRBV7-9
J: TRBJ2-7
size: -
CDR3: CASSFIGQGAGEQYF
DNA: TGTGCCAGCAGCTTTATTGGACAGGGGGCGGGCGAGCAGTACTTC

D: -
V: TRBV20-1
J: TRBJ2-7
size: -
CDR3: CSARDITNLNSYEQYF
DNA: TGCAGTGCTAGGGACATTACCAACCTTAACTCCTACGAGCAGTACTTC

D: TRBD2
V: TRBV11-2
J: TRBJ2-2
size: many
CDR3: CASSGLSREYPNTGELFF
DNA: TGTGCCAGCAGCGGTTTATCGCGGGAGTATCCGAACACCGGGGAGCTGTTTTTT

D: -
V: TRBV7-9
J: TRBJ1-4
size: -
CDR3: CASNDVSGGKLFF
DNA: TGTGCCAGCAACGACGTAAGCGGTGGGAAACTGTTTTTT

D: -
V: TRBV7-3
J: TRBJ2-1
size: few
CDR3: CASSKGLASYNEQFF
DNA: TGTGCCAGCAGCAAGGGACTGGCCTCCTACAATGAGCAGTTCTTC

D: -
V: TRBV29-1
J: TRBJ2-7
size: -
CDR3: CSAAGEEDEQYF
DNA: TGCAGCGCAGCCGGGGAGGAGGACGAGCAGTACTTC

D: -
V: TRBV7-9
J: TRBJ2-3
size: few
CDR3: CASSRRVENTQYF
DNA: TGTGCCAGCAGCCGACGGGTGGAGAATACGCAGTATTTT

D: TRBD1
V: TRBV29-1
J: TRBJ2-7
size: -
CDR3: CSVTGENGSYEQYF
DNA: TGCAGCGTGACAGGGGAGAATGGCTCCTACGAGCAGTACTTC

D: -
V: TRBV25-1
J: TRBJ2-5
size: -
CDR3: CASSEIQVQETQYF
DNA: TGTGCCAGCAGTGAAATACAGGTACAAGAGACCCAGTACTTC

D: TRBD1
V: TRBV7-9
J: TRBJ2-7
size: -
CDR3: CASSRTGAYEQYF
DNA: TGTGCCAGCAGCCGAACAGGGGCCTACGAGCAGTACTTC

D: TRBD1
V: TRBV5-5
J: TRBJ2-2
size: many
CDR3: CASSSGTGGTGELFF
DNA: TGTGCCAGCAGCTCCGGGACAGGGGGCACCGGGGAGCTGTTTTTT

D: TRBD2
V: TRBV6-2/TRBV6-3
J: TRBJ2-2
size: few
CDR3: CASSYEWGLAATGELFF
DNA: TGTGCCAGCAGTTACGAGTGGGGACTAGCGGCCACCGGGGAGCTGTTTTTT

D: -
V: TRBV7-6
J: TRBJ1-4
size: few
CDR3: CASSLGAGGEKLFF
DNA: TGTGCCAGCAGCTTGGGGGCCGGTGGTGAAAAACTGTTTTTT